The next 32 T cell receptor beta chains were all read from a single sample in a study of shared clonotypes between healthy human individuals (dated by TCRdb to about 2020). To prepare the library, the immunoSEQ multiplex PCR assay was applied. The immuneACCESS repertoire file appears here via TCRdb, limited to in-frame rearrangements. These files lack a portion of the clones; in checked studies, under half of the deficit traces to unresolved V genes, and the cause of the others is not known. Counted in this sample were roughly 2.5 million clones; approximately 90% of them appeared once. The ten largest account for 0.13% to 0.15% of the sample. Sequenced sample: naive CD4+ T cells sorted from blood. Interpreted using the paper, the cell subset or site label stands for: CD45RA+ positively selected. Receptor source: a man between 18 and 35 years old in good health.

This rearrangement joins TRBV21-1 to TRBJ1-2. TRBV21-1 is tagged as a pseudogene. This CDR3 is built from 16 residues. The CDR3 region has the DNA TGTGCCAGCAGCAAAAGGGGACCTCCGCCCCACTATGGCTACACCTTC. Its protein is CASSKRGPPPHYGYTF.

The rearrangement uses TRBV19 and TRBJ2-5; 7 bases match TRBD1. V was pared by 3 bases and J by 1 base, with 5 bases of the junction left unmatched. The germline V gene has CDR1 LNHDA and CDR2 SQIVND (reference sequence). The CDR3 runs to 15 residues. Here the CDR3 reads CASSMLTGPQETQYF. The CDR3 coding sequence is TGTGCCAGTAGTATGCTGACAGGGCCCCAAGAGACCCAGTACTTC.

The chain has TRBV5-5 and TRBJ2-3; no clear D. CDR1 SGHKS and CDR2 YYEKEE come from the germline V gene (reference sequence). The V and J ends lost 0 bases and 0 bases respectively, with 8 bases between them. This CDR3 contains 15 residues. The chain's CDR3 is CASSLESSSTDTQYF. In DNA, the CDR3 is TGTGCCAGCAGCTTGGAGAGCAGTAGCACAGATACGCAGTATTTT.

The J gene is TRBJ1-1, the V gene TRBV9; possibly TRBD1 for D (6 bases). The CDR3 runs 14 residues. The V gene lost 3 bases and the J gene lost 1 base, with 10 bases spanning the gap. The germline V gene has CDR1 SGDLS and CDR2 YYNGEE. CDR3 nucleotide sequence: TGTGCCAGCAGCGGCGGGACACCGAACACTGAAGCTTTCTTT. Translated, it gives CASSGGTPNTEAFF.

This chain uses TRBV2 with TRBJ2-3, with TRBD2 matching over 7 bases. Germline V gene data show CDR1 as SNHLY and CDR2 as FYNNEI. The junction had 4 bases not matched to a gene; V was cut back by 3 bases and J by 4 bases. The CDR3 length is 14 residues. The CDR3 coding sequence is TGTGCCAGCAGTGATCCAGCGGGACCAGATACGCAGTATTTT. Translation: CASSDPAGPDTQYF.

The V and J genes are TRBV6-7 and TRBJ1-6, with a tentative D call TRBD1 (5 bases). TRBV6-7 is sorted into the ORF group, with uncertain function. The length of the CDR3 is 16 residues. V dropped 8 bases and J dropped 2 bases, with 16 bases sitting between them. CDR3 coding DNA: TGTGCCAGCCGATGTCACGGGGGAACCTATAATTCACCCCTCCACTTT. Translation gives CASRCHGGTYNSPLHF.

The rearrangement uses TRBV18 and TRBJ1-2, with D perhaps TRBD1 (6 bases). V was trimmed by 3 bases and J by 4 bases, leaving 21 bases between them. CDR3 size: 17 residues. Germline lookup yields CDR1 KGHSH and CDR2 LQKENI. The CDR3, as DNA: TGTGCCAGCTCACCCATATCGGACAGCTCTACCCTCTATGGCTACACCTTC. As protein: CASSPISDSSTLYGYTF. Full variable domain (rest looked up from reference TRBV18 and TRBJ1-2): NAGVMQNPRHLVRRRGQEARLRCSPMKGHSHVYWYRQLPEEGLKFMVYLQKENIIDESGMPKERFSAEFPKEGPSILRIQQVVRGDSAAYFCASSPISDSSTLYGYTFGSGTRLTVV.

The table lists this clone with a count of one. Other DNA sequences in this specimen translate into the identical CDR3. The chain combines TRBV19 with TRBJ2-5; 7 nucleotides align to TRBD1. Germline CDR1 reads LNHDA; CDR2 reads SQIVND (reference sequence). The CDR3 totals 14 residues. The trim removed 1 base at V and 1 base at J, leaving 0 bases unmatched. CDR3 amino acids: CASSIGTGQETQYF. CDR3 nucleotides: TGTGCCAGTAGTATAGGGACAGGCCAAGAGACCCAGTACTTC.

The chain employs TRBV6-1 and TRBJ2-7; TRBD2 aligns across 8 bases. Germline CDR1 is MNHNS and CDR2 is SASEGT. After removal of 4 bases from V and 2 bases from J, the junction contained 10 bases not matched to a gene. The CDR3 is 16 amino acids. CDR3 coding DNA: TGTGCCAGCAGTGTTCGCGGACTAGCCGAAGCCTACGAGCAGTACTTC. Its translation is CASSVRGLAEAYEQYF.

This chain uses TRBV5-1 with TRBJ2-1; the match to TRBD2 covers 9 bases. V lost 0 bases and J lost 3; bases outside the gene matches: 7. The CDR3 runs 17 residues. Germline assignment: CDR1 SGHRS and CDR2 YFSETQ. The CDR3 loop is CASSLAGTSMIYNEQFF. DNA for the CDR3: TGCGCCAGCAGCTTGGCGGGGACTAGCATGATCTACAATGAGCAGTTCTTC.

CDR3 residues: CASSQSWGAGSNQPQHF. The DNA for the CDR3 is TGTGCCAGCAGCCAATCATGGGGGGCCGGTAGCAATCAGCCCCAGCATTTT. The chain links TRBV16 to TRBJ1-5, with D possibly TRBD1 on 6 matching bases. V lost 0 bases and J lost 0, with 12 bases in between. CDR3 size: 17 residues. Germline CDR1 KGHSY, CDR2 FQNENV.

About this clone itself: The identical CDR3 is also encoded by other nucleotide sequences in the sample. This sequence joins TRBV5-1 and TRBJ2-3, with D maybe TRBD1 (6 bases). The V gene's germline CDR1 is SGHRS and CDR2 YFSETQ. V was shortened by 5 bases and J by 2 bases, with 12 bases between the two germline ends. The CDR3 loop spans 14 amino acids. CDR3 protein: CASSLQGFTDTQYF. DNA of the CDR3: TGCGCCAGCAGTCTCCAGGGGTTCACAGATACGCAGTATTTT.

The J gene is TRBJ2-2, the V gene TRBV6-6, with 10 bases aligning to TRBD2. Trimming took 6 bases from V and 6 from J; bases not matched to a gene: 7. The CDR3 sequence is 15 residues long. Germline values: CDR1 MNHNY, CDR2 SVGAGI (reference sequence). In DNA form, the CDR3 reads TGTGCCAGCAGCTCCCCAGCGGGAGGGTCCGGGGAGCTGTTTTTT. Encoded protein: CASSSPAGGSGELFF.

The rearrangement uses TRBV19 and TRBJ1-1, with D unclear. The germline gives CDR1 LNHDA, CDR2 SQIVND (reference sequence). The CDR3 sequence is 11 residues long. Trimming removed 5 bases from V and 7 bases from J, with 8 bases in between. This CDR3 is CASSPGFEAFF. The DNA of the CDR3 is TGTGCCAGTAGTCCAGGATTTGAAGCTTTCTTT.

The rearrangement joins TRBV6-6 to TRBJ2-3, with 7 bases that match TRBD2. V was clipped by 4 bases and J by 0 bases; unmatched bases: 7. The CDR3 has 16 amino acids. Germline V gene data show CDR1 as MNHNY and CDR2 as SVGAGI (reference sequence). The CDR3 sequence is CASSSYLAASTDTQYF. The CDR3 nucleotides read TGTGCCAGCAGTTCCTATCTAGCGGCTAGCACAGATACGCAGTATTTT.

For this clone: At the DNA level, this CDR3 is encoded by other sequences in the same sample as well. This chain joins TRBV9 and TRBJ2-1, with 9 bases identical to TRBD1. This CDR3 is built from 15 residues. Trimming removed 2 bases from V and 1 base from J; junction bases left unmatched: 1. The germline V gene encodes CDR1 SGDLS and CDR2 YYNGEE. Here the CDR3 reads CASSVDRGSYNEQFF. The CDR3 DNA follows: TGTGCCAGCAGCGTGGACAGGGGATCCTACAATGAGCAGTTCTTC.

J is TRBJ1-6 and V is TRBV2; 7 nucleotides agree with TRBD1. Looked up from germline, CDR1 is SNHLY and CDR2 is FYNNEI. The CDR3 covers 16 residues. Trimming took 4 bases from V and 7 from J; bases not matched to a gene: 10. The DNA of the CDR3 is TGTGCCAGCAGTGGCGACAGGGTGGGCATCAATTCACCCCTCCACTTT. This sequence encodes CASSGDRVGINSPLHF.

This clone has only one observation. The V and J genes are TRBV28 and TRBJ2-3; D is unclear. The CDR3 has 14 residues. Germline V gives CDR1 MDHEN, CDR2 SYDVKM. With 1 base removed from V and 1 base from J, the gap between germline ends came to 6 bases. CDR3 loop: CASSLFSGTDTQYF. Written as DNA, the CDR3 is TGTGCCAGCAGTTTATTCTCAGGCACAGATACGCAGTATTTT.

This clone was counted once. The rearrangement uses TRBV9 and TRBJ2-2; tentative D call: TRBD2 (6 bases). In germline, CDR1 is SGDLS, CDR2 YYNGEE. V was trimmed by 4 bases and J by 6 bases, leaving 16 bases between them. The CDR3 length is 15 residues. CDR3 sequence (DNA): TGTGCCAGCAGCCCACTTGGGGGGAGCCCCGGGGAGCTGTTTTTT. Encoded protein: CASSPLGGSPGELFF. Using reference TRBV9 and TRBJ2-2 for the parts outside the CDR3, the full variable domain is DSGVTQTPKHLITATGQRVTLRCSPRSGDLSVYWYQQSLDQGLQFLIQYYNGEERAKGNILERFSAQQFPDLHSELNLSSLELGDSALYFCASSPLGGSPGELFFGEGSRLTVL.

This clone was found once. The chain joins TRBV5-5 to TRBJ2-1, with 13 nucleotides matching TRBD2. Germline V CDR1 and CDR2: SGHKS, YYEKEE (reference sequence). The length of the CDR3 is 16 residues. The junction had 3 bases not matched to a gene; V was cut back by 6 bases and J by 0 bases. The CDR3 nucleotides read TGTGCCAGCATCGGGACTAGCGGGACCTCCTACAATGAGCAGTTCTTC. As protein: CASIGTSGTSYNEQFF.

This sequence joins TRBV4-1 and TRBJ2-7; 10 positions agree with TRBD1. Germline lookup yields CDR1 MGHRA and CDR2 YSYEKL. The CDR3 has 17 residues. V was pared by 2 bases and J by 1 base, with 8 bases of the junction left unmatched. The CDR3 DNA follows: TGCGCCAGCAGCCAACATGTAGGGACAGGGGTGTCCTACGAGCAGTACTTC. Its translation is CASSQHVGTGVSYEQYF.

This clone has only one observation. This chain connects TRBV4-1 to TRBJ2-1; 11 bases agree with TRBD2. CDR3 length equals 17 residues. Germline loops: CDR1 MGHRA, CDR2 YSYEKL. V gave up 5 bases and J gave up 9 bases; unmatched junction bases: 15. The CDR3 here is CASSSYKLGLAGSEQFF. CDR3 DNA sequence: TGCGCCAGCAGCTCTTATAAATTAGGACTAGCGGGCTCTGAGCAGTTCTTC.

The chain carries TRBV6-4 and TRBJ2-3; possible D gene TRBD2, 6 bases. Deletions cut 0 bases from V and 13 bases from J, with 11 bases between. The CDR3 is 12 amino acids. CDR1 is MRHNA and CDR2 is SNTAGT in the germline V gene. Here the CDR3 reads CASSDSAGNEYF. The CDR3 nucleotides are TGTGCCAGCAGTGACTCGGCGGGGAATGAGTATTTT.

J is TRBJ2-3 and V is TRBV6-1; TRBD1 is a possible D gene (5 bases). V was shortened by 2 bases and J by 6 bases, with 15 bases between the two germline ends. The germline gives CDR1 MNHNS, CDR2 SASEGT. The CDR3 covers 15 residues. CDR3 loop: CASSETPGQGDTQYF. CDR3 DNA: TGTGCCAGCAGTGAAACCCCAGGGCAGGGCGATACGCAGTATTTT.

The genes are TRBV7-6 and TRBJ1-2; 8 nucleotides line up with TRBD1. Per the germline V gene, CDR1 is SGHVS and CDR2 is FNYEAQ. The V gene end was trimmed by 5 bases and the J gene end by 6 bases; junction bases not matched to a gene: 11. This CDR3 has 15 amino acids. The CDR3 DNA sequence: TGTGCCAGCAGCCTAACGGACAGGGCATGGAATGGCTACACCTTC. Protein: CASSLTDRAWNGYTF.

On this clone itself: Other DNA sequences in this specimen translate into the identical CDR3. This chain uses TRBV10-3 with TRBJ1-2; D remains unclear. The V end lost 1 base, the J end lost 2 bases, and 8 bases lay between the germline ends. Germline-derived CDR1 and CDR2 are ENHRY and SYGVKD. The length of the CDR3 is 14 residues. The CDR3 here is CAISELQENYGYTF. CDR3 nucleotides: TGTGCCATCAGTGAGTTGCAGGAGAACTATGGCTACACCTTC.

V and J are TRBV10-3 and TRBJ1-1; no reliable D call. This CDR3 has 15 residues. The V end was cut by 4 bases, the J end by 5 bases, with 17 bases between. Germline CDR1 and CDR2: ENHRY and SYGVKD. The CDR3 loop reads CAISAVPGWKTEAFF. The CDR3 bases are TGTGCCATCAGTGCGGTCCCGGGTTGGAAAACTGAAGCTTTCTTT.

This clone was found a few times. Other DNA sequences in the sample encode the same CDR3. The genes are TRBV30 and TRBJ1-1; D is undetermined. With 2 bases removed from V and 5 bases from J, the gap between germline ends came to 9 bases. CDR1 and CDR2 from the germline V gene are GTSNPN and SVGIG (reference sequence). CDR3 length: 12 residues. CDR3 in DNA: TGTGCCTGGAGTCGGACGGGGACTGAAGCTTTCTTT. Its protein product is CAWSRTGTEAFF.

V gene TRBV5-5 combines with J gene TRBJ2-5; possible D gene TRBD2, 6 bases. CDR1 and CDR2 from the germline V gene are SGHKS and YYEKEE (reference sequence). The CDR3 has 15 amino acids. V was shortened by 5 bases and J by 5 bases, with 19 bases between the two germline ends. As DNA, the CDR3 is TGTGCCAGCAGTACTCACCTCGTCCGGGGGGAGACCCAGTACTTC. This encodes CASSTHLVRGETQYF.

In the case of this clone: Other DNA sequences in this specimen translate into the identical CDR3. V gene TRBV27 combines with J gene TRBJ1-5; tentatively, D is TRBD1 (6 bases). Germline-derived CDR1 and CDR2 are MNHEY and SMNVEV (reference sequence). CDR3 length equals 14 residues. V shed 1 base and J shed 4 bases, with 8 bases lying between them. For the CDR3, the DNA is TGTGCCAGCAGTTTATTAACAGGGAATCAGCCCCAGCATTTT. Its translation is CASSLLTGNQPQHF.

This clone appeared a few times. The chain is built from TRBV6-6 and TRBJ1-1; no clear D. The germline gives CDR1 MNHNY, CDR2 SVGAGI (reference sequence). The V end lost 8 bases, the J end lost 3 bases, and 4 bases lay between the germline ends. CDR3 length: 10 residues. CDR3 DNA sequence: TGTGCCAGCCACGACACTGAAGCTTTCTTT. Translated: CASHDTEAFF.

The rearrangement joins TRBV5-1 to TRBJ2-7; 7 bases agree with TRBD1. The length of the CDR3 is 15 residues. Trimming took 4 bases from V and 0 from J; bases not matched to a gene: 7. CDR1 SGHRS and CDR2 YFSETQ come from the germline V gene. The CDR3 coding sequence is TGCGCCAGCAGCCCTACGGGACAGAACTCCTACGAGCAGTACTTC. Amino acid sequence: CASSPTGQNSYEQYF.